This TCR beta chain emerged from a study of Tregs in tolerant kidney transplant recipients (dated by TCRdb to about 2019). About the full investigation: The transplants used related donors with nonmyeloablative bone marrow transplantation, and mixed chimerism in the human trials was transient. The study applied TCRbeta sequencing to find donor-specific regulatory T cells before combined kidney and bone marrow transplantation and then followed those same cells after transplant.

For TCRbeta CDR3 sequencing, genomic DNA was extracted from sorted cells using the QIAGEN DNeasy Blood and Tissue Kit. High-throughput TCRbeta CDR3 sequencing was carried out commercially through immunoSEQ, with PCR amplification with bias correction and internal controls included. On the study's bioinformatics: Unique productive TCRbeta sequences were defined by CDR3 nucleotide sequence where primers matched, otherwise by CDR3 amino acid sequence with Vbeta and Jbeta genes. To correct sorting error, sequences shared between sorted populations at a frequency ratio of 2:1 or less were removed; the rest were assigned to the higher population. A sequence was defined as donor-reactive if the sequence was expanded at least 5-fold in CFSE-low cells compared with unstimulated cells and had a frequency of at least 0.01% in CFSE-low cells. Jensen-Shannon divergence calculated on the top 100 TCRbeta sequences ranked by frequency was used to measure repertoire divergence. For samples with multiple sequencing runs, sorting error was corrected separately for each run before the runs were pooled. TCRdb stores this immuneACCESS table with in-frame sequences only. Part of the clones is absent; in the studies checked, under half of the shortfall reflects unresolved V genes, and no reason is known for the rest. The V and J calls and clone size were taken over from that table, and D and trimming were inferred from the DNA. The sample contains some 55,000 clones, approximately 83% of them found a single time. 2.1% of the sample lies in the top ten.

The time point label for this specimen denotes: blood sample drawn before combined kidney and bone marrow transplant. Unstimulated Tregs (CD4+CD25+CD127-), CD4+ non-Tregs (CD4+CD25-), CD4 and CD8 cells were FACS-sorted from thawed PBMCs. Prior to Treg sorting, thawed PBMCs were rested overnight at 37 degrees C with roughly 200 IU/ml IL-2. The patients were a few recipients of combined kidney and bone marrow transplants from the ITN036ST trial, and samples were available only from these trial subjects. Healthy control blood was separated into PBMCs by Ficoll density gradient and cryopreserved, and patient PBMCs were collected both before and after transplant. Comments on this clone: Its cognate antigen has yet to be identified. No much larger clonotype is one base removed from it; base qualities were not supplied.

There are 15 amino acids in the CDR3, from cysteine to phenylalanine inclusive. Here the CDR3 DNA is all that survives: 45 bases in frame from base 1. For CDR1 and CDR2, the germline V gene (reference sequence) lists MNHNY and SVGAGI. After removal of 6 bases from V and 4 bases from J, the junction retains 8 bases not matched to a gene. The study at large found these results: Expanding Tregs with activated donor B cells appeared to identify the most biologically relevant and donor-specific TCRbeta repertoire. Because only a small number of patients were included, the study had limitations, and the results will need to be validated in larger populations as well as under other immunosuppression protocols. Donor-specific Treg expansion was found to exceed global Treg expansion in tolerant patients, suggesting antigen-driven rather than nonspecific expansion. Biological reproducibility was not directly assessed, although technical replication error appeared to be minimal. For some patients the PCR primers changed over time, which made it impossible to compare the samples from those patients at the nucleotide level.

This sequence originates from a human donor who received a combined kidney and bone marrow transplant. This chain joins TRBV6-6 to TRBJ2-2, with 7 central nucleotides matching TRBD1. The material sequenced was Tregs from blood, taken before the transplant. The DNA is TGTGCCAGCAGACTCGCGACAGGGACCACCGGGGAGCTGTTTTTT. Its product reads: CASRLATGTTGELFF.